A single sample is the source of the 20 T cell receptor beta chains below, sequenced in a study of blood T cell repertoires in COVID-19. Here immunoSEQ multiplex PCR was the method, and the copy in TCRdb shows in-frame clones only, minus some. The sample includes over 70,000 clones, 80% seen only once; the top ten take about a fifth. The sequencing sample was made of peripheral blood. The receptor source for this set is a woman aged 80 or older with acute or convalescent COVID-19.

This clone occurred a few times. J is TRBJ2-7 and V is TRBV5-4, with TRBD1 as a possible D gene (5 bases). In germline, CDR1 is SGHNT, CDR2 YYREEE (reference sequence). There are 14 residues in the CDR3. The V end was cut by 0 bases, the J end by 2 bases, with 9 bases between. This CDR3 is CASSLETGPYEQYF. CDR3 bases: TGTGCCAGCAGCTTGGAAACAGGTCCCTACGAGCAGTACTTC.

V and J are TRBV9 and TRBJ2-5; 7 bases line up with TRBD1. The CDR3 loop spans 13 amino acids. V trimming: 4 bases; J trimming: 5 bases; junction bases outside the gene matches: 5. CDR1 SGDLS and CDR2 YYNGEE come from the germline V gene. In DNA form, the CDR3 reads TGTGCCAGCAGCCTTAGCAGGGGGGAGACCCAGTACTTC. This gives the protein CASSLSRGETQYF.

V and J are TRBV19 and TRBJ1-3; the D gene is possibly TRBD1 (6 bases). The V and J ends lost 3 bases and 0 bases respectively, with 15 bases between them. Germline V gene lookup returns CDR1 LNHDA and CDR2 SQIVND (reference sequence). The length of the CDR3 is 17 residues. The CDR3: CASSIPGGADSGNTIYF. DNA of the CDR3: TGTGCCAGTAGTATCCCCGGGGGGGCCGACTCTGGAAACACCATATATTTT.

V gene TRBV7-6 combines with J gene TRBJ2-3; D remains ambiguous. Germline values: CDR1 SGHVS, CDR2 FNYEAQ. The CDR3 consists of 14 residues. V gave up 5 bases and J gave up 4 bases, with 13 bases separating them. The CDR3 region has the DNA TGTGCCAGCAGCCCTCTCGCGTCTGCAGATACGCAGTATTTT. The encoded protein is CASSPLASADTQYF.

This sequence joins TRBV7-4 and TRBJ2-7; TRBD1 aligns across 7 bases. Germline V lookup: CDR1 SGHVT, CDR2 SQSDAQ. CDR3 length equals 14 residues. V was pared by 5 bases and J by 3 bases, with 7 bases of the junction left unmatched. This chain's CDR3 is CASSPRGTVYEQYF. Here the CDR3 DNA reads TGTGCCAGCAGCCCTAGGGGGACAGTCTACGAGCAGTACTTC.

The chain joins TRBV5-8 to TRBJ2-6, with D perhaps TRBD1 (5 bases). Trimming shortened V by 4 bases and J by 0 bases, and 11 bases separated the two germline ends. This CDR3 has 16 amino acids. Looked up from germline, CDR1 is SGHTS and CDR2 is YDEGEE. The CDR3 region has the DNA TGTGCCAGCAGCAATCAGGGAATCTCTGGGGCCAACGTCCTGACTTTC. Protein: CASSNQGISGANVLTF.

V and J are TRBV24-1 and TRBJ2-1; TRBD1 matches at 8 bases. V shed 3 bases and J 7 bases; nucleotides not matched to a gene: 7. Germline assignment: CDR1 KGHDR and CDR2 SFDVKD. The CDR3 covers 15 residues. CDR3: CATSDPSDRVNEQFF. For the CDR3, the DNA is TGTGCCACCAGTGATCCCTCGGACAGGGTGAATGAGCAGTTCTTC.

The rearrangement joins TRBV5-4 to TRBJ2-7, with 10 bases fitting TRBD2. CDR1 and CDR2 (germline): SGHNT, YYREEE (reference sequence). The CDR3 runs 16 residues. V was clipped by 3 bases and J by 0 bases; unmatched bases: 6. CDR3 in DNA: TGTGCCAGCAGCTATTATAGCGGGGGGCTCTCCTACGAGCAGTACTTC. This gives the protein CASSYYSGGLSYEQYF.

The V call is TRBV2, the J call TRBJ2-1, with TRBD2 matching over 8 bases. The ends lost 8 bases at V and 9 bases at J; junction bases unmatched: 6. Germline assignment: CDR1 SNHLY and CDR2 FYNNEI. This CDR3 comprises 12 residues. In nucleotides, the CDR3 is TGTGCCAGCGAGAGCGGGAGCAGTGAGCAGTTCTTC. Amino acids: CASESGSSEQFF.

This clone was seen only once. This sequence joins TRBV14 and TRBJ1-3, with 7 bases matching TRBD1. V lost 1 base, J lost 2 bases, and 5 bases stayed unmatched. The germline gives CDR1 SGHDN, CDR2 FVKESK. This CDR3 region has 16 residues. The CDR3 DNA reads TGTGCCAGCAGCCAAGCCGGCAGGGGGGCTGGAAACACCATATATTTT. Residues: CASSQAGRGAGNTIYF.

J is TRBJ1-2 and V is TRBV11-3, with D perhaps TRBD1 (6 bases). The CDR3 extends over 14 amino acids. V lost 4 bases, J lost 2 bases, and 11 bases lay in between. Germline loops: CDR1 SGHNT, CDR2 YENEEA. Here the CDR3 reads CASSSEGTNYGYTF. For the CDR3, the DNA is TGTGCCAGCAGCTCCGAGGGGACAAACTATGGCTACACCTTC.

The gene calls are TRBV4-2 and TRBJ1-2, with 9 bases aligning to TRBD1. V lost 4 bases to trimming and J lost 4 bases; unmatched junction nucleotides: 4. CDR3 length: 14 amino acids. CDR1 and CDR2 from the germline V gene are LGHNA and YNFKEQ. The CDR3 region has the DNA TGTGCCAGCAGCCGAGGGGACAGGGCCTATGGCTACACCTTC. This translates into CASSRGDRAYGYTF.

This chain joins TRBV14 and TRBJ2-2, with 7 bases aligning to TRBD2. The CDR3 spans 16 residues. Germline loops: CDR1 SGHDN, CDR2 FVKESK. Trimming removed 5 bases from V and 6 bases from J; junction bases left unmatched: 12. The CDR3 nucleotides are TGTGCCAGCAGCGAACTAGCGCCGCTCTTCGCCGGGGAGCTGTTTTTT. Its translation: CASSELAPLFAGELFF. Full variable domain (rest looked up from reference TRBV14 and TRBJ2-2): EAGVTQFPSHSVIEKGQTVTLRCDPISGHDNLYWYRRVMGKEIKFLLHFVKESKQDESGMPNNRFLAERTGGTYSTLKVQPAELEDSGVYFCASSELAPLFAGELFFGEGSRLTVL.

This clone is judged medium-sized. The junction departs from germline at one end; a sequencing error may be responsible. This specimen includes other DNA sequences encoding the same CDR3. The chain combines TRBV7-9 with TRBJ2-7; 9 bases are a match to TRBD2. The CDR3 loop spans 14 amino acids. Per the germline V gene, CDR1 is SEHNR and CDR2 is FQNEAQ (reference sequence). CDR3 sequence: CASSLAGVNYEQYF. The CDR3, as DNA: TGTGCCAGCAGTTTAGCGGGAGTAAACTACGAGCAGTACTTC.

V and J are TRBV6-5 and TRBJ2-3, with a tentative D call TRBD2 (7 bases). The germline V gene encodes CDR1 MNHEY and CDR2 SVGAGI. The CDR3 contains 14 residues. V lost 5 bases and J lost 4, with 13 bases in between. Written as DNA, the CDR3 is TGTGCCAGCAGTAGGGGGGGCCGGCCAGATACGCAGTATTTT. Encoded protein: CASSRGGRPDTQYF.

This clone was counted a single time. The chain joins TRBV12-3 or TRBV12-4 to TRBJ1-1; D is possibly TRBD1 (6 bases). V shed 8 bases and J shed 8 bases, with 12 bases lying between them. The CDR3 contains 11 residues. As DNA, the CDR3 is TGTGCCAGCGGATTGGACAGCGAAGCTTTCTTT. Its translation is CASGLDSEAFF.

The J gene is TRBJ2-7, the V gene TRBV19, with 8 bases matching TRBD2. Looked up from germline, CDR1 is LNHDA and CDR2 is SQIVND (reference sequence). J was trimmed by 2 bases and V by 4 bases; bases with no gene match: 4. The CDR3 is 14 amino acids. CDR3 sequence reads: CASSRSGGPYEQYF. The CDR3 DNA reads TGTGCCAGTAGTAGAAGCGGGGGACCCTACGAGCAGTACTTC.

The chain joins TRBV30 to TRBJ2-2, with 7 bases aligning to TRBD1. The CDR3 consists of 13 residues. Germline V gives CDR1 GTSNPN, CDR2 SVGIG (reference sequence). The V gene end was trimmed by 3 bases and the J gene end by 8 bases; junction bases not matched to a gene: 6. The CDR3 spells CAWRQGSTGELFF. The CDR3 DNA follows: TGTGCCTGGAGACAGGGGAGTACGGGGGAGCTGTTTTTT.

This sequence joins TRBV5-5 and TRBJ2-3; D remains ambiguous. Deletions cut 0 bases from V and 2 bases from J, with 7 bases between. Germline CDR1 and CDR2: SGHKS and YYEKEE (reference sequence). The CDR3 is 14 residues long. CDR3 sequence: CASSLVTSTDTQYF. The CDR3 DNA follows: TGTGCCAGCAGCTTGGTGACTTCCACAGATACGCAGTATTTT. Full variable domain (missing parts from reference TRBV5-5 and TRBJ2-3): DAGVTQSPTHLIKTRGQQVTLRCSPISGHKSVSWYQQVLGQGPQFIFQYYEKEERGRGNFPDRFSARQFPNYSSELNVNALLLGDSALYLCASSLVTSTDTQYFGPGTRLTVL.

The rearrangement links TRBV19 to TRBJ2-1, with 9 bases aligning to TRBD2. The ends lost 0 bases at V and 4 bases at J; junction bases unmatched: 4. The CDR3 totals 16 residues. Germline CDR1 reads LNHDA; CDR2 reads SQIVND (reference sequence). CDR3 region: CASSIDLSGGYNEQFF. DNA for the CDR3: TGTGCCAGTAGTATAGATCTAAGCGGGGGGTACAATGAGCAGTTCTTC.